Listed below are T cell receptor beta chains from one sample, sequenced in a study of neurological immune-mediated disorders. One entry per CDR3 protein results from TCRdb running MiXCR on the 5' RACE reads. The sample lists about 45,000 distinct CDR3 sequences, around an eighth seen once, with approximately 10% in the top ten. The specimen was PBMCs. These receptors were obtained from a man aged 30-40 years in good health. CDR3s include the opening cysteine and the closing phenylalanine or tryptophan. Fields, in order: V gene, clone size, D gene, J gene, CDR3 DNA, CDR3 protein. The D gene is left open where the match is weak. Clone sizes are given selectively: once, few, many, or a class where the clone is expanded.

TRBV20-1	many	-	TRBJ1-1	TGCAGTGCTAGAGATGGGGGGGACACTGAAGCTTTCTTT	CSARDGGDTEAFF
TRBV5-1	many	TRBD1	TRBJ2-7	TGCGCCAGCAGCTTGGGGGGACAGGGGTCCGAGCAGTACTTC	CASSLGGQGSEQYF
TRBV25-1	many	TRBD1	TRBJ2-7	TGTGCCAGCCAAACAGGGGGCGAGCAGTACTTC	CASQTGGEQYF
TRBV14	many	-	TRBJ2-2	TGTGCCAGCAGCCCGAGATGGGCGGGGGAGCTGTTTTTT	CASSPRWAGELFF
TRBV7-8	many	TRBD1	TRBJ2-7	TGTGCCAGCAGCTCCGGGACAGGGGCCGTGGGGGAGCAGTACTTC	CASSSGTGAVGEQYF
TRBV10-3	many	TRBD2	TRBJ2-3	TGTGCCATCAAGGGGTCTAGCGGGAGGGACGATACGCAGTATTTT	CAIKGSSGRDDTQYF
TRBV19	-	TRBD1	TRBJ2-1	TGTGCCAGTAGATGGGGACAGGGGGCGTACAATGAGCAGTTCTTC	CASRWGQGAYNEQFF
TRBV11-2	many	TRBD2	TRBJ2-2	TGTGCCAGCAGCATTCAGATGGCTAGCGGGACCGGGGAGCTGTTTTTT	CASSIQMASGTGELFF
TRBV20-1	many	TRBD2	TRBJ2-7	TGCAGTGTTGGCGGGAGGGCAAATTATGGGGAGCAGTACTTC	CSVGGRANYGEQYF
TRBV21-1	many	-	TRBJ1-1	TGTGCCAGCAGCAAATTTGAATTTGACAGGGTACCCACTGAAGCTTTCTTT	CASSKFEFDRVPTEAFF
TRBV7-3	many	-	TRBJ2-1	TGTGCCAGCAGCGATAGAGGGTCTTTGTCATACAATGAGCAGTTCTTC	CASSDRGSLSYNEQFF
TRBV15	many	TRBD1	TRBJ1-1	TGTGCCACCACGGGACAGTCGAACACTGAAGCTTTCTTT	CATTGQSNTEAFF
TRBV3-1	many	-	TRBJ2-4	TGTGCCAGCAGCCAGACCCCGGGGATTCAGTACTTC	CASSQTPGIQYF
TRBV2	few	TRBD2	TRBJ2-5	TGTGCCAGCAGTGAATCTAGCGGGAGGGAGACCCAGTACTTC	CASSESSGRETQYF
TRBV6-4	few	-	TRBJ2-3	TGTGCCAGCAGTGACAGCCATACGCAGTATTTT	CASSDSHTQYF
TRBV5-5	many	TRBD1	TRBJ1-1	TGTGCCAGCAGCTTCGGGCAGGGGGCGATGGACACTGAAGCTTTCTTT	CASSFGQGAMDTEAFF
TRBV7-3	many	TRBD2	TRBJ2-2	TGTGCCAGCAGCTTGACAGGACTAGCGGAGGGGTACACCGGGGAGCTGTTTTTT	CASSLTGLAEGYTGELFF
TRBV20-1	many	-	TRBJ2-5	TGCAGTGCTAGCGGGGGTCCGCAAGAGACCCAGTACTTC	CSASGGPQETQYF
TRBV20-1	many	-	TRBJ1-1	TGCAGTGGAATCGGTACGGGATTGAACACTGAAGCTTTCTTT	CSGIGTGLNTEAFF
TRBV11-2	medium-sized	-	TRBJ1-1	TGTGCCAGCAGCTTAGACAGAGGGGTAACTGAAGCTTTCTTT	CASSLDRGVTEAFF
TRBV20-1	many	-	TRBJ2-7	TGCAGTGCTAGAGATGCAGGGATCTACGAGCAGTACTTC	CSARDAGIYEQYF
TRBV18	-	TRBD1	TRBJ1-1	TGTACCAGCAACATGGGACAGCCAAGGACTGAAGCTTTCTTT	CTSNMGQPRTEAFF
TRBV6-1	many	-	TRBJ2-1	TGTGCCACGATGGAGAGGGGCCTCTACAATGAGCAGTTCTTC	CATMERGLYNEQFF
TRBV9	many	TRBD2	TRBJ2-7	TGTGCCAGCAGCGTAGAACGGGCGGGAGGCGAGCAGTACTTC	CASSVERAGGEQYF
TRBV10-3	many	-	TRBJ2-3	TGTGCCACTAGGGACATTCCCACAGATACGCAGTATTTT	CATRDIPTDTQYF
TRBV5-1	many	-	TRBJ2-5	TGCGCCAGCAGCTTTGGGATAGGATCGGAGACCCAGTACTTC	CASSFGIGSETQYF